The 8 T cell receptor beta chains below come from one sample, sequenced in a study of siplizumab effects on memory and regulatory T cells. TCRdb keeps only in-frame clones here, not all; method: immunoSEQ multiplex PCR. The repertoire holds 13,000 to 15,000 clones, 45% to 50% seen once, with approximately 8.2% in the top ten. Cells from the mixed lymphocyte reaction were cocultured for over five days at 37°C. The antigens of these receptors remain unknown. The specimen was CFSE-low (dividing) CD4+ T cells sorted from an allogeneic mixed lymphocyte reaction. All receptors derive from a human donor in good health; the cells came from an allogeneic mixed lymphocyte reaction.

The chain uses TRBV6-1 and TRBJ1-1; 8 positions match TRBD1. CDR1 MNHNS and CDR2 SASEGT come from the germline V gene. Trimming at V came to 5 bases and at J to 4 bases, leaving 6 bases not matched to a gene. The CDR3 consists of 14 residues. CDR3 bases: TGTGCCAGCAGTTCACGGACAGGGACCACTGAAGCTTTCTTT. Residues: CASSSRTGTTEAFF.

V is TRBV27 and J is TRBJ2-2; 11 bases fit TRBD2. CDR1 and CDR2 (germline): MNHEY, SMNVEV (reference sequence). The CDR3 has 17 residues. After removal of 2 bases from V and 6 bases from J, the junction contained 8 bases not matched to a gene. CDR3 DNA sequence: TGTGCCAGCAGTTTACTTAGCGGGAGGGGGGCGTCCGGGGAGCTGTTTTTT. Translation gives CASSLLSGRGASGELFF.

The J gene is TRBJ1-2, the V gene TRBV6-1; no firm D call. CDR1 and CDR2 (germline): MNHNS, SASEGT. CDR3 length equals 16 residues. V was shortened by 4 bases and J by 0 bases, with 15 bases between the two germline ends. CDR3 DNA sequence: TGTGCCAGCAGTGTAGCAACAGCGACCGCTAACTATGGCTACACCTTC. It is translated as CASSVATATANYGYTF.

The V gene is TRBV10-3, the J gene TRBJ1-2; the D gene is possibly TRBD1 (5 bases). The CDR3 is 12 amino acids. Germline V gene lookup returns CDR1 ENHRY and CDR2 SYGVKD. V was cut by 4 bases and J by 7 bases, with 10 bases left in between. The CDR3 reads CAISVGGTGYTF. The CDR3 nucleotides read TGTGCCATCAGTGTTGGCGGGACTGGCTACACCTTC.

This clone was detected only a few times. The chain links TRBV10-3 to TRBJ1-2; D uncertain. Germline lookup yields CDR1 ENHRY and CDR2 SYGVKD. The CDR3 consists of 12 residues. The V gene lost 2 bases and the J gene lost 6 bases, with 7 bases spanning the gap. This chain's CDR3 is CAISENADGYTF. Here the CDR3 DNA reads TGTGCCATCAGTGAGAACGCGGATGGCTACACCTTC.

V is TRBV18 and J is TRBJ1-2, with 7 bases identical to TRBD1. CDR1 KGHSH and CDR2 LQKENI come from the germline V gene. V was clipped by 3 bases and J by 4 bases; unmatched bases: 5. The CDR3 has 14 amino acids. The CDR3 protein is CASSPFQGGYGYTF. In nucleotides, the CDR3 is TGTGCCAGCTCACCCTTTCAGGGGGGCTATGGCTACACCTTC. Full variable domain (rest looked up from reference TRBV18 and TRBJ1-2): NAGVMQNPRHLVRRRGQEARLRCSPMKGHSHVYWYRQLPEEGLKFMVYLQKENIIDESGMPKERFSAEFPKEGPSILRIQQVVRGDSAAYFCASSPFQGGYGYTFGSGTRLTVV.

This chain connects TRBV27 to TRBJ1-1; possible D gene TRBD1, 5 bases. Looked up from germline, CDR1 is MNHEY and CDR2 is SMNVEV (reference sequence). Trimming removed 3 bases from V and 4 bases from J, with 12 bases in between. The CDR3 contains 14 residues. The CDR3 region has the DNA TGTGCCAGCAGTTTCACGGGTAGGGGCACTGAAGCTTTCTTT. This translates into CASSFTGRGTEAFF.

By share of the sample, this clone is medium-sized. J is TRBJ2-2 and V is TRBV5-1, with 11 bases lining up with TRBD1. Per the germline V gene, CDR1 is SGHRS and CDR2 is YFSETQ. The CDR3 is made up of 17 amino acids. V lost 2 bases and J lost 6; bases outside the gene matches: 9. For the CDR3, the DNA is TGCGCCAGCAGCTTTGCCCCCTCGGGACAGGGGGCCGGGGAGCTGTTTTTT. Protein sequence: CASSFAPSGQGAGELFF.